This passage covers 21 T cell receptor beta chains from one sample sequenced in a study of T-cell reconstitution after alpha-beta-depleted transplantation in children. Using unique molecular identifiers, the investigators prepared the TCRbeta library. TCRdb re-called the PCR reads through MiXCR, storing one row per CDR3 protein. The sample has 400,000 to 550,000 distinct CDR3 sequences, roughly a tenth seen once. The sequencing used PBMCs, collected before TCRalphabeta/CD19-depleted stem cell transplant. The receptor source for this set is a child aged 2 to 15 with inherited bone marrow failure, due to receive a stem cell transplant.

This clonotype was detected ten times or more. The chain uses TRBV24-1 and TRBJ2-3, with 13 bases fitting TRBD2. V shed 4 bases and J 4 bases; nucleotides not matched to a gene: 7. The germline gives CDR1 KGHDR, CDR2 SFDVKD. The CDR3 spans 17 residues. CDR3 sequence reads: CATSDQRTSGSADTQYF. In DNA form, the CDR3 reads TGTGCCACCAGTGACCAACGGACTAGCGGGAGCGCAGATACGCAGTATTTT.

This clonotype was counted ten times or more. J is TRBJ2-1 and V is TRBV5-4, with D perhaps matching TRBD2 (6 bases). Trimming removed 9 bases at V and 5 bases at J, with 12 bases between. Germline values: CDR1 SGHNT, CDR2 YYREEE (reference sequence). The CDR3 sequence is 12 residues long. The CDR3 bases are TGTGCCATTTCGGGGGAGAACAATGAGCAGTTCTTC. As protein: CAISGENNEQFF.

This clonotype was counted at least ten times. The CDR3: CSAIRVENTGELFF. DNA for the CDR3: TGCAGTGCTATACGGGTAGAGAACACCGGGGAGCTGTTTTTT. This chain uses TRBV20-1 with TRBJ2-2; D uncertain. The length of the CDR3 is 14 residues. V was cut by 4 bases and J by 1 base, with 10 bases left in between. Germline loops: CDR1 DFQATT, CDR2 SNEGSKA (reference sequence).

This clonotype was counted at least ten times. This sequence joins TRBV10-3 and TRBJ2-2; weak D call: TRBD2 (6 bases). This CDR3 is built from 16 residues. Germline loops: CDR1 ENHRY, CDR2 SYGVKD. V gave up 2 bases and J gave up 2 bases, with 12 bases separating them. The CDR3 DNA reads TGTGCCATCAGTGAGAGGGACTTTACAAACACCGGGGAGCTGTTTTTT. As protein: CAISERDFTNTGELFF.

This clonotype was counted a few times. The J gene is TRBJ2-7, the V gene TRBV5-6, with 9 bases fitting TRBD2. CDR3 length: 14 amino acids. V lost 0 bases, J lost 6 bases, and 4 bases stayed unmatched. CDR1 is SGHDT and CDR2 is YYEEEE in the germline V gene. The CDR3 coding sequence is TGTGCCAGCAGCTTGGTAGCGGGAGAGGGCGAGCAGTACTTC. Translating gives CASSLVAGEGEQYF. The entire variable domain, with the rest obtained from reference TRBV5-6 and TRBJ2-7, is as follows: DAGVTQSPTHLIKTRGQQVTLRCSPKSGHDTVSWYQQALGQGPQFIFQYYEEEERQRGNFPDRFSGHQFPNYSSELNVNALLLGDSALYLCASSLVAGEGEQYFGPGTRLTVT.

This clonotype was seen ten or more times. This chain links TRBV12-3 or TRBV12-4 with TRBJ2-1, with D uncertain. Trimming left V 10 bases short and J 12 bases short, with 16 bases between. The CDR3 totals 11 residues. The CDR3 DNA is TGTGCCATCACTGTCCTGGACGCGCAGTTCTTC. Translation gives CAITVLDAQFF.

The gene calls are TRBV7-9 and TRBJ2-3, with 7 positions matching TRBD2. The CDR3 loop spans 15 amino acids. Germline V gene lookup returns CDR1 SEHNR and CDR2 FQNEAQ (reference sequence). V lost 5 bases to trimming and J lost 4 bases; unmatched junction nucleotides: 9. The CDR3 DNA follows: TGTGCCAGCAGCCCCCCCGGGGGAGGGGCAGATACGCAGTATTTT. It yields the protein CASSPPGGGADTQYF.

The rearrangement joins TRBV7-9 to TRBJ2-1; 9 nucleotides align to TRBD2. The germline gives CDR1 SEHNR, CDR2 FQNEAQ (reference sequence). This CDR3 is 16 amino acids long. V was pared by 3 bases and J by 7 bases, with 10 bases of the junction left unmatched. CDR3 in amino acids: CASSFGNLAGRNEQFF. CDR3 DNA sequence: TGTGCCAGCAGCTTTGGGAACCTAGCGGGGCGTAATGAGCAGTTCTTC.

CDR3 residues: CASSLIYRGSGANVLTF. The CDR3 nucleotides are TGTGCCAGCAGTTTAATTTACAGGGGCTCTGGGGCCAACGTCCTGACTTTC. The chain carries TRBV27 and TRBJ2-6; 7 bases line up with TRBD1. CDR1 MNHEY and CDR2 SMNVEV come from the germline V gene (reference sequence). Unmatched junction bases numbered 4, after V lost 2 bases and J lost 0 bases. The CDR3 spans 17 residues.

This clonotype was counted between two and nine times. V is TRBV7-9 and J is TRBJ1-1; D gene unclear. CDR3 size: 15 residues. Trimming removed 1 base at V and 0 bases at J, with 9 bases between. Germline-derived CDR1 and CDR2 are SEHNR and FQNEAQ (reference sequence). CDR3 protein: CASSLDAGLNTEAFF. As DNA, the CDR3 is TGTGCCAGCAGCTTAGATGCAGGCCTGAACACTGAAGCTTTCTTT. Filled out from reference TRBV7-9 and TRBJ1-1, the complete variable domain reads DTGVSQNPRHKITKRGQNVTFRCDPISEHNRLYWYRQTLGQGPEFLTYFQNEAQLEKSRLLSDRFSAERPKGSFSTLEIQRTEQGDSAMYLCASSLDAGLNTEAFFGQGTRLTVV.

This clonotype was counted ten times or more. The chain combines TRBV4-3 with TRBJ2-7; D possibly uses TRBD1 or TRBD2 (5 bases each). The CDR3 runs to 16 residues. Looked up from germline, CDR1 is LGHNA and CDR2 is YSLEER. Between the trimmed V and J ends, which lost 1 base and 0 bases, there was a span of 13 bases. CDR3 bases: TGCGCCAGCAGCCAAGCTGTGGGGCGGGCCTCCTACGAGCAGTACTTC. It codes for CASSQAVGRASYEQYF.

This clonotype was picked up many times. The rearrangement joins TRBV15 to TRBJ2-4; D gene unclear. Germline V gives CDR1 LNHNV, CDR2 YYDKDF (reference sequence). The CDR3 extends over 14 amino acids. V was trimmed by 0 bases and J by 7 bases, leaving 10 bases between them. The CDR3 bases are TGTGCCACCAGCAGAGATCTGAACGCCAACATTCAGTACTTC. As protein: CATSRDLNANIQYF.

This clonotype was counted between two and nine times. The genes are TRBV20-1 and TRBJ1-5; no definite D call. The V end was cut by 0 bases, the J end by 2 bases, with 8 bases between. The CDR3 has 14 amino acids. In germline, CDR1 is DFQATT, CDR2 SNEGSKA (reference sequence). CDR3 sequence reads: CSARDRIGNQPQHF. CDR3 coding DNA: TGCAGTGCTAGAGATAGGATAGGCAATCAGCCCCAGCATTTT.

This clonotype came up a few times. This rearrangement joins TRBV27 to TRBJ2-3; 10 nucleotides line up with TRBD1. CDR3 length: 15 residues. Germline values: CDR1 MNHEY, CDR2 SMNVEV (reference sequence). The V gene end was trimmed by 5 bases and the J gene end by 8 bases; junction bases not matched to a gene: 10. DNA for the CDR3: TGTGCCAGCAGTGGCCGGGACAGGGGAGGAGGTACGCAGTATTTT. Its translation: CASSGRDRGGGTQYF.

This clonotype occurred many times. CDR3 residues: CASSLRGSGNTEAFF. In DNA, the CDR3 is TGTGCCAGCAGTTTAAGGGGTTCGGGGAACACTGAAGCTTTCTTT. The J gene is TRBJ1-1, the V gene TRBV12-3 or TRBV12-4, with D maybe TRBD1 (5 bases). V dropped 2 bases and J dropped 1 base, with 11 bases sitting between them. CDR3 length: 15 residues.

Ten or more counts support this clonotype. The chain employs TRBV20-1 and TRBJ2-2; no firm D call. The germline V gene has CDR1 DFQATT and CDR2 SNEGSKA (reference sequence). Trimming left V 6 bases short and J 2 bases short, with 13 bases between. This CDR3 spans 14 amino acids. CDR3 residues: CSAPLDRNTGELFF. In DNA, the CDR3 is TGCAGTGCCCCGCTGGACCGTAACACCGGGGAGCTGTTTTTT.

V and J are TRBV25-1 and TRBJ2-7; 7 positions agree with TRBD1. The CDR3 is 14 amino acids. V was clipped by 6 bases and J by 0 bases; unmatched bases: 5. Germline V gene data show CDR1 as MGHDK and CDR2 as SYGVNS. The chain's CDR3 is CASRDRDSSYEQYF. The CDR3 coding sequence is TGTGCCAGCAGGGACCGGGACAGCTCCTACGAGCAGTACTTC.

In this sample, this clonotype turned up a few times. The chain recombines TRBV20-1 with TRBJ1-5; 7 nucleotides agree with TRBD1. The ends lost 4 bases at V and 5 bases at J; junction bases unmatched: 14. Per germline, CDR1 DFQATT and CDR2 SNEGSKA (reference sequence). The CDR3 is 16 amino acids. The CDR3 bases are TGCAGTGCTATTCGGACCCCGACAGGGTATGATCAGCCCCAGCATTTT. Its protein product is CSAIRTPTGYDQPQHF.

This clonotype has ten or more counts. The CDR3 nucleotides are TGCGCCAGCAGCCCGTTAGGAGGTTCTGGGGCCAACGTCCTGACTTTC. It translates to CASSPLGGSGANVLTF. The V and J genes are TRBV4-3 and TRBJ2-6, with D tentatively TRBD2 (5 bases). The germline V gene has CDR1 LGHNA and CDR2 YSLEER. CDR3 length: 16 amino acids. V lost 4 bases and J lost 1, with 11 bases in between.

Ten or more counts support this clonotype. CDR3 sequence reads: CASSPGPIIEQFF. Here the CDR3 DNA reads TGTGCCAGCAGCCCTGGCCCGATCATTGAGCAGTTCTTC. J is TRBJ2-1 and V is TRBV28; D unclear. Per germline, CDR1 MDHEN and CDR2 SYDVKM. Trimming removed 6 bases at V and 9 bases at J, with 15 bases between. The CDR3 has 13 residues.

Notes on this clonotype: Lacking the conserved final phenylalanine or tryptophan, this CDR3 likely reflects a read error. The CDR3 spells CASSFIGDTEAFC. The CDR3, as DNA: TGTGCCAGCAGCTTTATAGGAGACACTGAAGCTTTCTGT. This chain joins TRBV7-9 and TRBJ1-1, with D hard to call. V lost 3 bases to trimming and J lost 3 bases, with 8 bases between them. Germline lookup yields CDR1 SEHNR and CDR2 FQNEAQ (reference sequence). This CDR3 contains 13 residues.